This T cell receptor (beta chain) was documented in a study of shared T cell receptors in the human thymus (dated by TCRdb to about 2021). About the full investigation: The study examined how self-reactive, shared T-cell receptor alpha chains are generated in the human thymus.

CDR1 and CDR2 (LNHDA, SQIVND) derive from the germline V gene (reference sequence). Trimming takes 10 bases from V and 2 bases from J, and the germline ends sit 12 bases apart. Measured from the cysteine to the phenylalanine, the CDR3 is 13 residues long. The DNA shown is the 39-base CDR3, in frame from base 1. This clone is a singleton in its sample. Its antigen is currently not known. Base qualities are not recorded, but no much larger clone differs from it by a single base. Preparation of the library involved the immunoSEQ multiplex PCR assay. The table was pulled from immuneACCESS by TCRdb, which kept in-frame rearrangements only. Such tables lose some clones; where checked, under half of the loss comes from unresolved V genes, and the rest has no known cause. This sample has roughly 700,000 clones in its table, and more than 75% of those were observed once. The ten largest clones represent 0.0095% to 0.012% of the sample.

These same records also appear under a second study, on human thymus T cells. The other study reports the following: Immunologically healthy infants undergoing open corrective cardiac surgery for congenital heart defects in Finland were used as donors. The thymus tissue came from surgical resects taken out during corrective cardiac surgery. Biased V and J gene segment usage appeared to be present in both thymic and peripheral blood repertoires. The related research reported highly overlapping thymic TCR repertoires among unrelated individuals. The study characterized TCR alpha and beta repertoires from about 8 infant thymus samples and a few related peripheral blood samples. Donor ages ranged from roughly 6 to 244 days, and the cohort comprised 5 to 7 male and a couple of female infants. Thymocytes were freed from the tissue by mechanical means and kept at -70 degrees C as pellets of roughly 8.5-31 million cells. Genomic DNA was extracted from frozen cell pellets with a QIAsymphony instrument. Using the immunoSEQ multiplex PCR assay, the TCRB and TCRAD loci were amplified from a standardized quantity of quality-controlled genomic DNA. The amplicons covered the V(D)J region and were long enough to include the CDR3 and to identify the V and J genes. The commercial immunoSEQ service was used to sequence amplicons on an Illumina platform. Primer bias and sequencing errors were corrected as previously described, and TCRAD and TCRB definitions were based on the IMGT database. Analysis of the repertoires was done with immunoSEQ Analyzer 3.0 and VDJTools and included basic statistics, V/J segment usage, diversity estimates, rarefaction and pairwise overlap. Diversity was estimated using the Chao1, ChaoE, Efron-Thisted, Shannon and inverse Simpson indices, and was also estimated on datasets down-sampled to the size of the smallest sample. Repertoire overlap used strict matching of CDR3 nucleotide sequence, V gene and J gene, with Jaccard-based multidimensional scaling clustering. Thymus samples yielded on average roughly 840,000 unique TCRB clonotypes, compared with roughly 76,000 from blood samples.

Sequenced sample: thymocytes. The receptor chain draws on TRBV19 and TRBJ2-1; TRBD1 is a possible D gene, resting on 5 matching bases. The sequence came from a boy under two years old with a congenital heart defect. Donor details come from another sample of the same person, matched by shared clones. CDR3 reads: CATSWGPYNEQFF. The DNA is TGTGCCACCAGCTGGGGCCCCTACAATGAGCAGTTCTTC. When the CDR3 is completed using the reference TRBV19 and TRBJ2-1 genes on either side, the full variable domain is DGGITQSPKYLFRKEGQNVTLSCEQNLNHDAMYWYRQDPGQGLRLIYYSQIVNDFQKGDIAEGYSVSREKKESFPLTVTSAQKNPTAFYLCATSWGPYNEQFFGPGTRLTVL.